The rows below give T cell receptor beta chains drawn from one sample of a study of shared clonotypes between healthy human individuals. This table comes from immunoSEQ multiplex PCR, and its TCRdb copy is limited to in-frame clones, with some not included. The sample carries under 2,000,000 clones, about 95% recorded once. Sequenced material: naive CD8+ T cells sorted from blood. The receptors stem from a man aged 18 to 29 in good health. Each CDR3 is given with its conserved first and last residue.

len | j_gene | v_gene | CDR3aa
17 | TRBJ2-1 | TRBV29-1 | CSVEDPGQGDPYNEQFF
17 | TRBJ1-1 | TRBV19 | CASSIVAFGSVGLEAFF
14 | TRBJ1-1 | TRBV5-6 | CASSFPGGWAEAFF
20 | TRBJ1-6 | TRBV13 | CASSLGVGGQDLSYNSPLHF
14 | TRBJ2-7 | TRBV4-1 | CASSHVQRGSEQYF
14 | TRBJ1-6 | TRBV9 | CASSEQGALSPLHF
13 | TRBJ2-7 | TRBV6-5 | CASSYSTAYEQYF
13 | TRBJ2-7 | TRBV11-3 | CASSFSGTYEQYF
13 | TRBJ1-2 | TRBV6-5 | CASSLLGGYGYTF
14 | TRBJ2-5 | TRBV2 | CASSPSGGAGGQYF
15 | TRBJ1-5 | TRBV19 | CASSIMDGINQPQHF
14 | TRBJ2-2 | TRBV7-9 | CASSLAGSTGELFF
16 | TRBJ2-5 | TRBV5-1 | CASSLAQRGGVETQYF
16 | TRBJ1-1 | TRBV7-9 | CASSLLGQGLNTEAFF
15 | TRBJ2-5 | TRBV7-2 | CASSSTSGGAETQYF
13 | TRBJ2-7 | TRBV7-6 | CASSWSRGYEQYF
15 | TRBJ1-1 | TRBV19 | CASSTDREVNTEAFF
13 | TRBJ2-7 | TRBV30 | CAWAEGIGYEQYF
20 | TRBJ2-1 | TRBV7-8 | CASSTGLAGEIPPSYNEQFF
16 | TRBJ2-3 | TRBV6-1 | CASSERAGGEFSTQYF
13 | TRBJ2-5 | TRBV10-3 | CAISEDYLGTQYF
13 | TRBJ1-5 | TRBV4-2 | CASSQGPGQPQHF
15 | TRBJ2-7 | TRBV9 | CASSLTGTGDYEQYF